The text below deals with one TCR beta chain. As yet, its antigen is unknown. The CDR3 runs 14 residues. V lost 4 bases to trimming and J lost 0 bases; unmatched junction nucleotides: 0. Germline V gene data show CDR1 as MRHNA and CDR2 as SNTAGT. Generated by immunoSEQ multiplex PCR, the TCRdb table keeps only in-frame clones and is missing some. The sample lists fewer than 120,000 clones, more than 70% occurring once. These data belong to a study of cytomegalovirus exposure and HLA in healthy donors. The overall study: Later analysis reported that the 110 or so validation repertoires shared the platform of the approximately 670 first-cohort repertoires. Notes on the study in general: Accounts indicate the classifier identified cytomegalovirus status with strong specificity and sensitivity. A list of 164 TCR beta chains associated with cytomegalovirus was given. The tendency of first-cohort TCR clusters to co-occur in the 100 to 150 validation repertoires was identified by a subsequent analysis.

The sequence was obtained from a woman younger than 35 in good health and CMV-seronegative. The sequenced sample consisted of PBMCs. This chain uses TRBV6-4 with TRBJ2-1, with 7 nucleotides matching TRBD2. CDR3 DNA sequence: TGTGCCAGCAGTGGCGGGAGCTCCTACAATGAGCAGTTCTTC. Translation gives CASSGGSSYNEQFF.